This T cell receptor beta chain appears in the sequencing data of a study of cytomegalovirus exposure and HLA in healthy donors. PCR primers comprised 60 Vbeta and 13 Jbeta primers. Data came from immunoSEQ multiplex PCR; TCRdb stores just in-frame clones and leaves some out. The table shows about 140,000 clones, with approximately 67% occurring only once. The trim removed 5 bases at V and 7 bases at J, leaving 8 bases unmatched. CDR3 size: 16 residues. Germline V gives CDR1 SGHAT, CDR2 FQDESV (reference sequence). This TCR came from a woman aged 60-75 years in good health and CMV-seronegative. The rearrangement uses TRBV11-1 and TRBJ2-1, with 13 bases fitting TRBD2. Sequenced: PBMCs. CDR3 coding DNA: TGTGCCAGCAGCCCAAGACTAGCGGGAGGTACGAATGAGCAGTTCTTC. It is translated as CASSPRLAGGTNEQFF.